Each of the 13 T cell receptor beta chains below was sequenced from the same sample in a study of T cells in Graves' hyperthyroidism and ophthalmopathy (dated 2019 in TCRdb). The receptor library was made with multiplex PCR. The instrument was an Illumina HiSeq 2000. The TCR beta CDR3 regions were amplified from the RNA transcripts. For the first round of RT-PCR on the TCR CDR3, the HTBI primer set was used together with the Qiagen OneStep RT-PCR kit. The public reads were run again by TCRdb, first through fastp at Q25 and then through MiXCR, and only productive beta chains were kept. Here each entry gathers all rows of one CDR3 protein and keeps the most common genes and DNA. Counted in this sample were nearly 600,000 distinct CDR3 sequences; 14% of them appeared once. The ten largest clones take up less than 6% of the sample. The sequencing input was blood. The origin of the receptors is a woman aged 25-40 years with Graves' hyperthyroidism that later progressed to Graves' ophthalmopathy.

This clonotype was counted a few times. The V and J genes are TRBV20-1 and TRBJ2-5; D call uncertain. Germline assignment: CDR1 DFQATT and CDR2 SNEGSKA (reference sequence). Deletions cut 1 base from V and 9 bases from J, with 12 bases between. The CDR3 contains 12 residues. The CDR3 region is CSARGQPLAQYF. Here the CDR3 DNA reads TGCAGTGCTAGAGGGCAGCCGTTGGCCCAGTACTTC.

As concerns this clonotype: A much larger clone lies one base from this, so it may be a read error. The chain combines TRBV20-1 with TRBJ2-2; perhaps TRBD2 as D (5 bases). V dropped 3 bases and J dropped 0 bases, with 14 bases sitting between them. The CDR3 covers 16 residues. The V gene's germline CDR1 is DFQATT and CDR2 SNEGSKA (reference sequence). CDR3: CSARVPGWTNTGELFF. The CDR3 DNA is TGCAGTGCTAGGGTCCCGGGGTGGACGAACACCGGGGAGCTGTTTTTT.

This clonotype was counted ten times or more. The chain is built from TRBV28 and TRBJ2-7, with D possibly being TRBD2 (5 bases). CDR1 MDHEN and CDR2 SYDVKM come from the germline V gene. The V gene lost 4 bases and the J gene lost 7 bases, with 20 bases spanning the gap. This CDR3 region has 15 residues. CDR3 region: CASSSPSWDPGEQYF. The CDR3 bases are TGTGCCAGCAGTTCCCCTAGTTGGGATCCGGGGGAGCAGTACTTC. Looking up the rest from reference TRBV28 and TRBJ2-7 gives the full variable domain: DVKVTQSSRYLVKRTGEKVFLECVQDMDHENMFWYRQDPGLGLRLIYFSYDVKMKEKGDIPEGYSVSREKKERFSLILESASTNQTSMYLCASSSPSWDPGEQYFGPGTRLTVT.

This clonotype was seen at least ten times. V gene TRBV28 combines with J gene TRBJ1-5; a weak D match, TRBD1 (5 bases). Germline V gene lookup returns CDR1 MDHEN and CDR2 SYDVKM. V was cut by 2 bases and J by 5 bases, with 19 bases left in between. CDR3 length equals 17 residues. This CDR3 is CASSLPRRDLPYQPQHF. The CDR3 nucleotides read TGTGCCAGCAGTTTACCGAGGAGGGACCTCCCTTATCAGCCCCAGCATTTT.

This clonotype was detected many times. The gene calls are TRBV9 and TRBJ1-3, with D uncertain. CDR1 SGDLS and CDR2 YYNGEE come from the germline V gene. The CDR3 contains 16 residues. V gave up 0 bases and J gave up 16 bases, with 26 bases separating them. The CDR3 loop reads CASSVVFGRTIPRSYF. In DNA, the CDR3 is TGTGCCAGCAGCGTAGTTTTTGGGAGGACTATACCTCGTTCGTATTTT. Full variable domain (outside the CDR3, taken from reference TRBV9 and TRBJ1-3): DSGVTQTPKHLITATGQRVTLRCSPRSGDLSVYWYQQSLDQGLQFLIQYYNGEERAKGNILERFSAQQFPDLHSELNLSSLELGDSALYFCASSVVFGRTIPRSYFGEGSWLTVV.

This clonotype was seen only a few times. CDR3 DNA sequence: TGTGCCAGTAGTATCTGGGGGGACTCCTACAATGAGCAGTTCTTC. This codes for CASSIWGDSYNEQFF. This chain links TRBV19 with TRBJ2-1, with TRBD2 as a possible D gene (6 bases). The CDR3 extends over 15 amino acids. Looked up from germline, CDR1 is LNHDA and CDR2 is SQIVND (reference sequence). V gave up 3 bases and J gave up 0 bases, with 9 bases separating them.

This clonotype showed up many times. The rearrangement uses TRBV6-5 and TRBJ1-2, with 8 bases that match TRBD1. CDR3 length equals 15 residues. With 1 base clipped from V and 8 bases from J, the junction kept 9 bases outside the gene matches. From germline, CDR1 is MNHEY and CDR2 SVGAGI. DNA of the CDR3: TGTGCCAGCAGTTACTTGGGACAGGAATTAGGCGGCTACACCTTC. Translating it yields CASSYLGQELGGYTF.

With respect to this clonotype: This may stem from a read error, because a much larger clone lies one nucleotide away. The chain recombines TRBV10-3 with TRBJ2-7; D call uncertain. The CDR3 extends over 17 amino acids. Germline CDR1 and CDR2: ENHRY and SYGVKD. The CDR3 sequence is CAISGRTPRQDSYEQCF. The CDR3 DNA reads TGTGCCATCAGTGGCCGGACCCCTCGACAAGACTCCTACGAGCAGTGCTTC.

The rearrangement joins TRBV6-2 or TRBV6-3 to TRBJ1-2, with D maybe TRBD1 (5 bases). The CDR3 has 13 amino acids. V was trimmed by 10 bases and J by 5 bases, leaving 17 bases between them. Per the germline V gene, CDR1 is MNHEY and CDR2 is SVGEGT. CDR3 bases: TGTGCCACCGCGGGGCGGAGGGTATATGGCTACACCTTC. It is translated as CATAGRRVYGYTF.

This clonotype was observed many times. V is TRBV12-3 or TRBV12-4 and J is TRBJ2-1; weak D call: TRBD2 (6 bases). V lost 2 bases to trimming and J lost 9 bases, with 11 bases between them. CDR3 length equals 13 residues. CDR3 loop: CASSLRGVGEQFF. Written as DNA, the CDR3 is TGTGCCAGCAGTTTACGCGGGGTGGGTGAGCAGTTCTTC.

Points on this clonotype: A much larger clonotype is one base distant, so this may be a read error. The V and J genes are TRBV5-8 and TRBJ2-1; TRBD1 aligns across 7 bases. Looked up from germline, CDR1 is SGHTS and CDR2 is YDEGEE. The CDR3 is 15 amino acids. After removal of 4 bases from V and 5 bases from J, the junction contained 9 bases not matched to a gene. The CDR3 reads CASSGTVKRNNEQFF. CDR3 coding DNA: TGTGCCAGCAGCGGGACAGTGAAGCGGAACAATGAGCAGTTCTTC.

This clonotype showed up many times. The J gene is TRBJ1-3, the V gene TRBV6-5; D remains unclear. V lost 2 bases and J lost 2, with 10 bases in between. The CDR3 has 15 amino acids. Germline V gene data show CDR1 as MNHEY and CDR2 as SVGAGI. CDR3 DNA: TGTGCCAGCAGTTACCTCAGCGGGCCTGGAAACACCATATATTTT. It specifies CASSYLSGPGNTIYF.

This clonotype has ten or more counts. The V gene is TRBV30, the J gene TRBJ2-3, with D uncertain. The germline gives CDR1 GTSNPN, CDR2 SVGIG (reference sequence). The CDR3 runs to 15 residues. The germline V and J ends were trimmed by 0 bases and 0 bases, with 10 bases remaining between them. The CDR3 loop is CAWSVGRFSTDTQYF. CDR3 bases: TGTGCCTGGAGTGTAGGCCGGTTTAGCACAGATACGCAGTATTTT.